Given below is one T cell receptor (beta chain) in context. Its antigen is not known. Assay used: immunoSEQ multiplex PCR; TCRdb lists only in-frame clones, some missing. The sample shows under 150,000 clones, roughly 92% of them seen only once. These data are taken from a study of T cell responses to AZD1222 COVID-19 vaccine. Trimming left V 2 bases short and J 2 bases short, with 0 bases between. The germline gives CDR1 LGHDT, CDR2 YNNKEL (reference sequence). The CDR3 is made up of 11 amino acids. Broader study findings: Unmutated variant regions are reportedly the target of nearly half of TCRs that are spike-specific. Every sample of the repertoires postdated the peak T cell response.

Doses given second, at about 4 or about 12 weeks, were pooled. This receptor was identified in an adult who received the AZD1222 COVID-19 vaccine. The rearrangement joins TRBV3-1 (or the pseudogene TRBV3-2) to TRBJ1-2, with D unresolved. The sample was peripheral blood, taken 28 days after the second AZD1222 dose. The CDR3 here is CASSQNYGYTF. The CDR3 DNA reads TGTGCCAGCAGCCAAAACTATGGCTACACCTTC.